Listed here are 13 T cell receptor beta chains from one sample, sequenced in a study of monozygotic twins with inflammatory bowel disease. TCRdb derives one entry per CDR3 protein from the 5' RACE reads, leaving out DNA. The sample data list 200,000 to 250,000 distinct CDR3 sequences. The sequencing input was blood. Receptors originate from a human donor with ulcerative colitis or Crohn's disease, or a healthy co-twin of an affected twin (not recorded which).

V gene TRBV25-1 combines with J gene TRBJ2-3. The CDR3 runs 13 residues. The germline V gene encodes CDR1 MGHDK and CDR2 SYGVNS. The CDR3: CASSVDSTDTQYF. Filled out from reference TRBV25-1 and TRBJ2-3, the complete variable domain reads EADIYQTPRYLVIGTGKKITLECSQTMGHDKMYWYQQDPGMELHLIHYSYGVNSTEKGDLSSESTVSRIRTEHFPLTLESARPSHTSQYLCASSVDSTDTQYFGPGTRLTVL.

The rearrangement links TRBV11-2 to TRBJ2-1; TCRdb's D gene call, TRBD1, goes unchecked for lack of DNA. CDR3 size: 18 residues. Germline values: CDR1 SGHAT, CDR2 FQNNGV. The CDR3 here is CASSLGWGQRSSYNEQFF.

The rearrangement uses TRBV6-5 and TRBJ1-3. Looked up from germline, CDR1 is MNHEY and CDR2 is SVGAGI. The CDR3 loop spans 15 amino acids. The CDR3: CASSYGRLSGNTIYF.

The V gene is TRBV5-1, the J gene TRBJ1-1; the TCRdb D gene call, TRBD1, has no DNA to confirm it. There are 14 residues in the CDR3. The germline gives CDR1 SGHRS, CDR2 YFSETQ. The CDR3 spells CASGTGTLNTEAFF.

This rearrangement joins TRBV10-2 to TRBJ1-6. CDR3 length: 16 amino acids. In germline, CDR1 is WSHSY, CDR2 SAAADI. CDR3 protein: CASSEDRSSYNSPLHF.

CDR3 sequence: CASRLGRGETQYF. The V and J genes are TRBV12-2 and TRBJ2-5; no DNA is available, so the TRBD2 call from TCRdb remains unchecked. TRBV12-2 corresponds to a pseudogene. The CDR3 is 13 residues long.

The chain has TRBV4-2 and TRBJ2-1; TCRdb calls TRBD1, which cannot be checked without DNA. This CDR3 region has 12 residues. The V gene's germline CDR1 is LGHNA and CDR2 YNFKEQ. The CDR3 here is CASSQDGAEQFF.

The chain combines TRBV20-1 with TRBJ1-2; TCRdb gives TRBD1 as the D gene, but with no DNA this cannot be confirmed. This CDR3 spans 13 amino acids. Germline V gene data show CDR1 as DFQATT and CDR2 as SNEGSKA (reference sequence). The CDR3 loop reads CSAIKTGVYGYTF.

The rearrangement links TRBV20-1 to TRBJ2-2; TCRdb calls TRBD1, which cannot be checked without DNA. In germline, CDR1 is DFQATT, CDR2 SNEGSKA (reference sequence). CDR3 size: 13 residues. The CDR3: CSARVQGPGELFF.

The CDR3 reads CASGTNWGISTDTQYF. The chain links TRBV5-1 to TRBJ2-3. Germline values: CDR1 SGHRS, CDR2 YFSETQ. The CDR3 extends over 16 amino acids.

The chain uses TRBV7-8 and TRBJ1-5; TCRdb's D gene call, TRBD1, goes unchecked for lack of DNA. The CDR3 length is 14 residues. The germline gives CDR1 SGHVS, CDR2 FQNEAQ. CDR3: CASSPGDRGQPQHF.

The chain couples TRBV9 to TRBJ1-2. There are 13 residues in the CDR3. Germline V gives CDR1 SGDLS, CDR2 YYNGEE. CDR3 in amino acids: CASSVDGNYGYTF. The entire variable domain, with the rest obtained from reference TRBV9 and TRBJ1-2, is as follows: DSGVTQTPKHLITATGQRVTLRCSPRSGDLSVYWYQQSLDQGLQFLIQYYNGEERAKGNILERFSAQQFPDLHSELNLSSLELGDSALYFCASSVDGNYGYTFGSGTRLTVV.

The chain employs TRBV12-5 and TRBJ1-2; there is no DNA to check the TCRdb D call of TRBD1. The CDR3 totals 13 residues. Germline-derived CDR1 and CDR2 are LGHNT and FRNRAP. This chain's CDR3 is CASGYGQGEGYTF.